This entry lists 31 T cell receptor beta chains sequenced from one sample in a study of blood T cell repertoires in COVID-19. The method was immunoSEQ multiplex PCR; TCRdb's version includes in-frame clones alone and lacks a portion of them. The sample has roughly 340,000 clones; 88% are singletons. The sample comprised peripheral blood. The receptors derive from a woman in her 70s with COVID-19, enrolled during active disease.

The rearrangement links TRBV24-1 to TRBJ2-1; maybe TRBD2 (7 bases). CDR3 length equals 15 residues. CDR1 is KGHDR and CDR2 is SFDVKD in the germline V gene. V lost 9 bases, J lost 3 bases, and 17 bases lay in between. CDR3 sequence reads: CATGSAGDYYNEQFF. CDR3 sequence (DNA): TGTGCCACCGGGTCAGCAGGGGACTACTACAATGAGCAGTTCTTC.

V gene TRBV10-3 combines with J gene TRBJ2-2; 9 nucleotides align to TRBD1. The trim removed 7 bases at V and 7 bases at J, leaving 7 bases unmatched. CDR1 is ENHRY, CDR2 SYGVKD, per germline. The CDR3 is made up of 14 amino acids. Here the CDR3 DNA reads TGTGCCATCATGACGGACAGGGGCAACGGGGAGCTGTTTTTT. It specifies CAIMTDRGNGELFF.

The CDR3 sequence: CASSRKGGTEGTEAFF. The DNA of the CDR3 is TGTGCCAGCTCCCGAAAGGGGGGGACGGAGGGGACTGAAGCTTTCTTT. The rearrangement links TRBV18 to TRBJ1-1; D may be TRBD1 (6 bases). Trimming pared 6 bases from V and 5 bases from J, leaving 22 bases between. CDR1 is KGHSH, CDR2 LQKENI, per germline. The length of the CDR3 is 16 residues.

The chain couples TRBV24-1 to TRBJ2-1; 9 positions match TRBD2. Germline CDR1 is KGHDR and CDR2 is SFDVKD. This CDR3 region has 17 residues. The J segment lost 8 bases and the V segment lost 4 bases, leaving 14 bases of the junction unmatched. In DNA, the CDR3 is TGTGCCACCAGTGACACCCGGAGCGGGGGGAGGATAGATGAGCAGTTCTTC. As protein: CATSDTRSGGRIDEQFF.

The rearrangement links TRBV7-2 to TRBJ1-6; TRBD1 is a possible D gene (6 bases). There are 18 residues in the CDR3. Germline assignment: CDR1 SGHTA and CDR2 FQGNSA. Trimming removed 5 bases at V and 5 bases at J, with 22 bases between. In DNA form, the CDR3 reads TGTGCCAGCAGCCGTTCAACGGCCAGGGGTGGAAATAATTCACCCCTCCACTTT. It encodes CASSRSTARGGNNSPLHF.

The chain recombines TRBV27 with TRBJ1-1, with TRBD1 matching 9 bases. The germline CDR1 and CDR2 sequences are MNHEY and SMNVEV (reference sequence). The ends lost 5 bases at V and 7 bases at J; junction bases unmatched: 8. The CDR3 spans 14 residues. The CDR3: CASSPYSTGGEAFF. Written as DNA, the CDR3 is TGTGCCAGCAGTCCTTACTCGACAGGGGGTGAAGCTTTCTTT.

This clone has more than one count but fewer than ten. The chain employs TRBV4-1 and TRBJ1-1, with 7 bases lining up with TRBD1. This CDR3 has 15 amino acids. V was pared by 1 base and J by 7 bases, with 9 bases of the junction left unmatched. The germline CDR1 and CDR2 sequences are MGHRA and YSYEKL. As DNA, the CDR3 is TGCGCCAGCAGCCAAGCCGCCGGGACAGTTGATGAAGCTTTCTTT. It specifies CASSQAAGTVDEAFF.

V and J are TRBV9 and TRBJ1-1; TRBD1 might be the D (5 bases). CDR1 is SGDLS and CDR2 is YYNGEE in the germline V gene. Trimming took off 7 bases at V and 2 bases at J, with 15 bases between the two ends. The CDR3 extends over 14 amino acids. The chain's CDR3 is CASSGKGINTEAFF. DNA for the CDR3: TGTGCCAGCTCAGGGAAAGGAATTAACACTGAAGCTTTCTTT.

The chain is built from TRBV27 and TRBJ1-1, with D possibly being TRBD1 (6 bases). The ends were cut back, 10 bases at V and 8 bases at J, with 17 bases in the middle. The CDR3 runs to 12 residues. The germline V gene encodes CDR1 MNHEY and CDR2 SMNVEV (reference sequence). In nucleotides, the CDR3 is TGTGCCACTGGGCGGGGGCGGACCGAAGCTTTCTTT. Its translation: CATGRGRTEAFF.

This clone showed up just once. This chain uses TRBV10-3 with TRBJ2-5, with TRBD2 identical over 14 bases. This CDR3 contains 14 residues. The V gene's germline CDR1 is ENHRY and CDR2 SYGVKD. Trimming removed 10 bases from V and 2 bases from J; junction bases left unmatched: 3. The CDR3 coding sequence is TGTGCCACCAGGACTAGCGGGGGGCAAGAGACCCAGTACTTC. It codes for CATRTSGGQETQYF.

This clone was observed a single time. This chain connects TRBV7-2 to TRBJ2-3; TRBD1 is a possible D gene (5 bases). Germline loops: CDR1 SGHTA, CDR2 FQGNSA. Trimming removed 5 bases at V and 0 bases at J, with 15 bases between. This CDR3 region has 16 residues. CDR3 DNA: TGTGCCAGCAGCCCGGCGGACATCGCTAGCACAGATACGCAGTATTTT. Translating it yields CASSPADIASTDTQYF.

This clone showed up just once. The chain is built from TRBV27 and TRBJ2-6; no reliable D call. Trimming cost V 7 bases and J 3 bases, with 7 bases left between them. The CDR3 sequence is 13 residues long. Germline CDR1 is MNHEY and CDR2 is SMNVEV (reference sequence). CDR3 in DNA: TGTGCCAGCAAAAGACTTGGGGCCAACGTCCTGACTTTC. This translates into CASKRLGANVLTF.

V gene TRBV28 combines with J gene TRBJ1-5; tentative D call: TRBD1 (6 bases). The germline V and J ends were trimmed by 6 bases and 5 bases, with 20 bases remaining between them. Germline CDR1 is MDHEN and CDR2 is SYDVKM. The CDR3 has 16 residues. CDR3 amino acids: CASSFQGSHTYQPQHF. In DNA, the CDR3 is TGTGCCAGCAGCTTTCAGGGGTCCCATACTTATCAGCCCCAGCATTTT.

The chain joins TRBV19 to TRBJ1-6; D unclear. Deletions cut 5 bases from V and 9 bases from J, with 14 bases between. Germline CDR1 and CDR2: LNHDA and SQIVND (reference sequence). This CDR3 has 14 amino acids. The CDR3 spells CASSSERVRSPLHF. The CDR3 coding sequence is TGTGCCAGTAGTTCGGAGAGGGTTCGTTCACCCCTCCACTTT.

The chain couples TRBV7-9 to TRBJ2-7; possible D gene TRBD2, 6 bases. CDR3 length equals 12 residues. V gave up 5 bases and J gave up 6 bases, with 11 bases separating them. The germline V gene encodes CDR1 SEHNR and CDR2 FQNEAQ (reference sequence). The CDR3 nucleotides are TGTGCCAGCAGCCCGGAGGGTCCCGAGCAGTACTTC. Protein sequence: CASSPEGPEQYF.

The DNA for the CDR3 is TGCGCCAGCAGCCAAGATCGACAGGGGGATTTCAATGAGCAGTTCTTC. Its translation: CASSQDRQGDFNEQFF. The V and J genes are TRBV4-3 and TRBJ2-1; TRBD1 matches 9 bases. The CDR3 has 16 amino acids. V lost 0 bases to trimming and J lost 6 bases; unmatched junction nucleotides: 6. Germline V lookup: CDR1 LGHNA, CDR2 YSLEER.

Remarks on this clone: The sample carries other DNA sequences with the same CDR3. V is TRBV21-1 and J is TRBJ2-2; the DNA was not compared with TRBD1, the D call given in the table. TRBV21-1 is a pseudogene locus. The CDR3 has 13 amino acids. The CDR3 DNA reads as TGTGCCAGTAGCAGGAAACAGGGGGCGAGGGTCGATTTT. Protein product: CASSRKQGARVDF.

The chain links TRBV6-6 to TRBJ2-3; D might be TRBD1 (5 bases). The CDR3 is 18 amino acids. V was cut by 5 bases and J by 0 bases, with 21 bases left in between. Germline CDR1 and CDR2: MNHNY and SVGAGI (reference sequence). In DNA, the CDR3 is TGTGCCAGCAGTCCAAGGGGTTTAAGAGCGCAGAGCACAGATACGCAGTATTTT. Amino acid sequence: CASSPRGLRAQSTDTQYF.

The J gene is TRBJ2-1, the V gene TRBV7-8; the D gene is possibly TRBD2 (5 bases). V was shortened by 3 bases and J by 5 bases, with 14 bases between the two germline ends. The CDR3 contains 15 residues. Germline V gene data show CDR1 as SGHVS and CDR2 as FQNEAQ. CDR3 loop: CASSFWTSFDNEQFF. In DNA, the CDR3 is TGTGCCAGCAGCTTCTGGACTTCCTTTGACAATGAGCAGTTCTTC.

V is TRBV6-4 and J is TRBJ2-1; possible D gene TRBD1, 8 bases. CDR1 MRHNA and CDR2 SNTAGT come from the germline V gene. Trimming removed 7 bases at V and 1 base at J, with 14 bases between. CDR3 size: 15 residues. CDR3 region: CASNERDRSYNEQFF. The CDR3 nucleotides read TGTGCCAGCAATGAGCGGGACAGGTCCTACAATGAGCAGTTCTTC.

V is TRBV28 and J is TRBJ1-4, with no clear D. V was trimmed by 3 bases and J by 8 bases, leaving 7 bases between them. The CDR3 runs 12 residues. Germline V gives CDR1 MDHEN, CDR2 SYDVKM. CDR3 bases: TGTGCCAGCAGTTTGGGCGGGGAAAAACTGTTTTTT. Its translation is CASSLGGEKLFF. The full variable domain, in which reference TRBV28 and TRBJ1-4 provide the parts outside the CDR3, is DVKVTQSSRYLVKRTGEKVFLECVQDMDHENMFWYRQDPGLGLRLIYFSYDVKMKEKGDIPEGYSVSREKKERFSLILESASTNQTSMYLCASSLGGEKLFFGSGTQLSVL.

The chain links TRBV19 to TRBJ1-1; D gene unclear. The CDR3 is 15 residues long. Trimming shortened V by 1 base and J by 5 bases, and 14 bases separated the two germline ends. Germline values: CDR1 LNHDA, CDR2 SQIVND (reference sequence). CDR3: CASSIAEGIGTEAFF. The CDR3 nucleotides are TGTGCCAGTAGTATAGCAGAGGGAATAGGAACTGAAGCTTTCTTT. The full variable domain, with the rest looked up from reference TRBV19 and TRBJ1-1, is DGGITQSPKYLFRKEGQNVTLSCEQNLNHDAMYWYRQDPGQGLRLIYYSQIVNDFQKGDIAEGYSVSREKKESFPLTVTSAQKNPTAFYLCASSIAEGIGTEAFFGQGTRLTVV.

The rearrangement joins TRBV5-1 to TRBJ2-1, with 15 nucleotides matching TRBD2. Germline V CDR1 and CDR2: SGHRS, YFSETQ. This CDR3 has 20 residues. J lost 0 bases, V lost 4 bases, and 11 bases had no gene match. The CDR3 is CASSLAGTSGGFSSYNEQFF. The CDR3 DNA is TGCGCCAGCAGCCTTGCCGGGACTAGCGGGGGGTTTAGCTCCTACAATGAGCAGTTCTTC.

The rearrangement uses TRBV10-3 and TRBJ1-2, with 10 bases aligning to TRBD1. V shed 3 bases, J shed 1 base, and the junction held 17 bases outside the gene matches. This CDR3 has 20 residues. Germline assignment: CDR1 ENHRY and CDR2 SYGVKD. The CDR3 region is CAISDSTRDRGPFLNYGYTF. For the CDR3, the DNA is TGTGCCATCAGTGACTCTACCCGGGACAGGGGTCCTTTTCTTAACTATGGCTACACCTTC.

The chain combines TRBV7-2 with TRBJ1-2; TRBD1 matches 7 bases. J gave up 4 bases and V 3 bases, and 11 bases lay outside the gene matches. The CDR3 loop spans 16 amino acids. CDR1 and CDR2 from the germline V gene are SGHTA and FQGNSA. CDR3 nucleotides: TGTGCCAGCAGCTTGGCCCAAGGGGGCGGTGGCTATGGCTACACCTTC. This sequence encodes CASSLAQGGGGYGYTF. The entire variable domain, with the rest obtained from reference TRBV7-2 and TRBJ1-2, is as follows: GAGVSQSPSNKVTEKGKDVELRCDPISGHTALYWYRQSLGQGLEFLIYFQGNSAPDKSGLPSDRFSAERTGGSVSTLTIQRTQQEDSAVYLCASSLAQGGGGYGYTFGSGTRLTVV.

In this sample, this clone turned up once. J is TRBJ2-5 and V is TRBV5-1; tentatively, D is TRBD2 (6 bases). Germline loops: CDR1 SGHRS, CDR2 YFSETQ. This CDR3 has 15 residues. V lost 4 bases, J lost 5 bases, and 18 bases lay in between. CDR3 region: CASSQGGGPGETQYF. As DNA, the CDR3 is TGCGCCAGCAGCCAAGGTGGAGGGCCAGGGGAGACCCAGTACTTC.

The chain couples TRBV15 to TRBJ1-2; 10 bases map to TRBD1. Germline V gene sequence: CDR1 LNHNV, CDR2 YYDKDF (reference sequence). The CDR3 sequence is 15 residues long. The trim removed 4 bases at V and 6 bases at J, leaving 8 bases unmatched. CDR3 bases: TGTGCCACCAGCAAAGGGACAGGGGCGGGAAATGGCTACACCTTC. This translates into CATSKGTGAGNGYTF. The variable domain in full, with the rest retrieved from reference TRBV15 and TRBJ1-2, is DAMVIQNPRYQVTQFGKPVTLSCSQTLNHNVMYWYQQKSSQAPKLLFHYYDKDFNNEADTPDNFQSRRPNTSFCFLDIRSPGLGDTAMYLCATSKGTGAGNGYTFGSGTRLTVV.

The rearrangement uses TRBV24-1 and TRBJ1-5; maybe TRBD1 (5 bases). Trimming removed 3 bases at V and 3 bases at J, with 11 bases between. Germline V CDR1 and CDR2: KGHDR, SFDVKD. The CDR3 covers 15 residues. CDR3 residues: CATSDGQGYNQPQHF. The CDR3 nucleotides read TGTGCCACCAGTGATGGGCAGGGTTACAATCAGCCCCAGCATTTT.

The genes are TRBV10-3 and TRBJ2-5; no firm D call. This CDR3 is 11 amino acids long. The germline V and J ends were trimmed by 2 bases and 5 bases, with 3 bases remaining between them. Germline lookup yields CDR1 ENHRY and CDR2 SYGVKD. CDR3 sequence (DNA): TGTGCCATCAGTGAGCTGGAGACCCAGTACTTC. This encodes CAISELETQYF.

The chain recombines TRBV27 with TRBJ2-7; D is possibly TRBD1 (5 bases). CDR1 and CDR2 (germline): MNHEY, SMNVEV (reference sequence). CDR3 length: 13 amino acids. V was shortened by 3 bases and J by 0 bases, with 6 bases between the two germline ends. The CDR3 sequence is CASSLTASYEQYF. As DNA, the CDR3 is TGTGCCAGCAGTTTGACAGCCTCCTACGAGCAGTACTTC.

This clone showed up just a few times. The CDR3 sequence is CASIFYRAGGELFF. The CDR3 DNA is TGTGCCAGCATCTTCTACAGGGCCGGCGGGGAGCTGTTTTTT. V and J are TRBV6-5 and TRBJ2-2; tentatively, D is TRBD1 (6 bases). V lost 7 bases to trimming and J lost 7 bases, with 16 bases between them. The CDR3 loop spans 14 amino acids. Germline CDR1 MNHEY, CDR2 SVGAGI.